The source of this T cell receptor (beta chain) is a study of blood T cell repertoires in COVID-19. Study overall: Sources were T cells, B-cell-depleted T cells, or PBMCs; the material itself was cDNA or gDNA.

Followed over time, Seattle patients had been enrolled while infection was active. Germline CDR1 SGDLS, CDR2 YYNGEE. The CDR3 totals 14 residues. V shed 4 bases and J shed 4 bases, with 15 bases lying between them. This clone was counted a single time. The repertoire was sequenced with immunoSEQ multiplex PCR; TCRdb's copy has only in-frame clones and lacks some. Of roughly 230,000 clones listed, roughly 90% are singletons. Sequencing used peripheral blood. This sequence joins TRBV9 and TRBJ2-7, with D uncertain. The source of this sequence is a woman aged 55-70 years with COVID-19, enrolled during active disease. The CDR3 sequence is CASSPKFLVYEQYF. CDR3 sequence (DNA): TGTGCCAGCAGCCCTAAGTTTCTTGTTTACGAGCAGTACTTC.